The 22 T cell receptor beta chains listed next were all sequenced from one sample in a study of human T cells and chemical hapten exposure. Time point indicated: patch test 2, 6 weeks after DPC sensitization. Treatment given: therapeutic diphenylcyclopropenone sensitization with weekly scalp DPC. TCRdb re-called the RACE reads with MiXCR, one entry per CDR3 protein. Among roughly 120,000 distinct CDR3 sequences listed, 9% to 9.5% were seen once. Sample: whole blood, taken in connection with sensitization to the hapten diphenylcyclopropenone (DPC). These receptors were taken from a woman in her 40s with alopecia areata. Some clones in this sample may be carry-over from other donors' samples.

The V and J genes are TRBV29-1 and TRBJ2-7, with D possibly matching TRBD1 (5 bases). From germline, CDR1 is SQVTM and CDR2 ANQGSEA. V was clipped by 2 bases and J by 2 bases, with 7 bases between them. CDR3 size: 12 residues. DNA of the CDR3: TGCAGCGTTGAATTCAGGGCCTACGAGCAGTACTTC. Protein: CSVEFRAYEQYF.

In its sample, this clonotype was seen many times. This chain connects TRBV12-3 or TRBV12-4 to TRBJ1-1; D unclear. The germline V and J ends were trimmed by 2 bases and 1 base, with 5 bases remaining between them. This CDR3 is 13 amino acids long. CDR3 in amino acids: CASSLIGNTEAFF. Here the CDR3 DNA reads TGTGCCAGCAGTTTAATAGGGAACACTGAAGCTTTCTTT.

The chain carries TRBV10-2 and TRBJ1-2; the match to TRBD1 covers 8 bases. The V and J ends lost 6 bases and 0 bases, in that order; junction bases with no gene match: 6. Germline CDR1 is WSHSY and CDR2 is SAAADI. The CDR3 length is 15 residues. Here the CDR3 reads CASRDTGGTNYGYTF. The CDR3 region has the DNA TGCGCCAGCAGGGATACAGGGGGGACTAACTATGGCTACACCTTC.

This clonotype was counted only a few times. The chain is built from TRBV5-4 and TRBJ1-1, with a possible D match to TRBD1 (5 bases). This CDR3 has 14 amino acids. Germline V gene lookup returns CDR1 SGHNT and CDR2 YYREEE (reference sequence). The V end lost 6 bases, the J end lost 5 bases, and 17 bases lay between the germline ends. The CDR3 reads CASTPDPGGTEAFF. In DNA form, the CDR3 reads TGTGCCAGCACCCCCGACCCCGGGGGAACTGAAGCTTTCTTT.

J is TRBJ2-1 and V is TRBV7-2; D uncertain. This CDR3 has 14 amino acids. Germline V lookup: CDR1 SGHTA, CDR2 FQGNSA. Trimming stripped 5 bases from V and 2 bases from J, with 10 bases between. CDR3 region: CASSPHSAYNEQFF. CDR3 nucleotides: TGTGCCAGCAGCCCCCATTCCGCCTACAATGAGCAGTTCTTC. The complete variable domain, with remaining parts taken from reference TRBV7-2 and TRBJ2-1, reads GAGVSQSPSNKVTEKGKDVELRCDPISGHTALYWYRQSLGQGLEFLIYFQGNSAPDKSGLPSDRFSAERTGGSVSTLTIQRTQQEDSAVYLCASSPHSAYNEQFFGPGTRLTVL.

This clonotype was picked up many times. This chain connects TRBV7-3 to TRBJ2-1; D ambiguous. This CDR3 is built from 18 residues. The ends were cut back, 1 base at V and 0 bases at J, with 16 bases in the middle. Germline lookup yields CDR1 SGHTA and CDR2 FQGTGA. The CDR3 DNA sequence: TGTGCCAGCAGCTTAATGGCTCTTGTCGGAAGCTCCTACAATGAGCAGTTCTTC. It is translated as CASSLMALVGSSYNEQFF.

The rearrangement joins TRBV6-5 to TRBJ1-1, with 7 nucleotides matching TRBD1. J gave up 0 bases and V 6 bases, and 10 bases lay outside the gene matches. Germline CDR1 reads MNHEY; CDR2 reads SVGAGI. This CDR3 spans 16 amino acids. CDR3 loop: CASSQGRGLVNTEAFF. CDR3 nucleotides: TGTGCCAGCAGCCAAGGTAGGGGGCTCGTGAACACTGAAGCTTTCTTT.

The chain employs TRBV3-1 and TRBJ2-2, with no clear D. CDR1 is LGHDT and CDR2 is YNNKEL in the germline V gene (reference sequence). V was clipped by 6 bases and J by 6 bases, with 14 bases between them. The CDR3 is made up of 14 amino acids. The CDR3 loop reads CASRVSLPAGELFF. CDR3 nucleotides: TGTGCCAGCAGAGTGAGCCTTCCAGCCGGGGAGCTGTTTTTT.

The genes are TRBV29-1 and TRBJ2-3, with 7 bases aligning to TRBD2. The V gene's germline CDR1 is SQVTM and CDR2 ANQGSEA. The junction had 8 bases not matched to a gene; V was cut back by 6 bases and J by 2 bases. This CDR3 region has 14 residues. CDR3 protein: CSVRLAYNTDTQYF. The CDR3 DNA is TGCAGCGTCAGACTAGCTTATAACACAGATACGCAGTATTTT.

This clonotype was observed a few times. The V call is TRBV20-1, the J call TRBJ2-5; TRBD1 agrees at 7 bases. CDR1 and CDR2 (germline): DFQATT, SNEGSKA (reference sequence). V was clipped by 1 base and J by 7 bases; unmatched bases: 3. The CDR3 has 12 residues. Written as DNA, the CDR3 is TGCAGTGCTAGAGCCGCAGGGGGGACCCAGTACTTC. Residues: CSARAAGGTQYF.

CDR3 residues: CASSRYLGTSGGANEQFF. CDR3 DNA sequence: TGTGCCAGCAGCCGATACCTCGGGACTAGCGGGGGGGCGAATGAGCAGTTCTTC. This sequence joins TRBV14 and TRBJ2-1; TRBD2 agrees at 16 bases. Germline CDR1 is SGHDN and CDR2 is FVKESK. The V segment lost 4 bases and the J segment 7 bases; nucleotides outside the gene matches: 10. This CDR3 spans 18 amino acids.

This chain joins TRBV9 and TRBJ1-4; maybe TRBD1 (5 bases). V dropped 0 bases and J dropped 3 bases, with 9 bases sitting between them. Germline CDR1 SGDLS, CDR2 YYNGEE. The CDR3 consists of 15 residues. The CDR3 region is CASSVGLGANEKLFF. CDR3 bases: TGTGCCAGCAGCGTAGGCTTGGGGGCTAATGAAAAACTGTTTTTT.

This clonotype showed up just a few times. The V gene is TRBV27, the J gene TRBJ2-1, with TRBD1 matching over 7 bases. Germline trimming cut 3 bases from V and 6 bases from J; bases unmatched to any gene: 8. The CDR3 length is 15 residues. Germline CDR1 and CDR2: MNHEY and SMNVEV (reference sequence). This CDR3 is CASSFWTGLSNEQFF. CDR3 sequence (DNA): TGTGCCAGCAGTTTTTGGACAGGTCTAAGCAATGAGCAGTTCTTC.

This clonotype has a handful of counts. The chain carries TRBV11-3 and TRBJ2-1; a possible D gene is TRBD1 (6 bases). The CDR3 consists of 12 residues. Germline loops: CDR1 SGHNT, CDR2 YENEEA. Trimming took off 5 bases at V and 12 bases at J, with 14 bases between the two ends. The CDR3 here is CASSPDSGSQFF. The CDR3 bases are TGTGCCAGCAGCCCGGACAGTGGGTCGCAGTTCTTC.

V and J are TRBV12-3 or TRBV12-4 and TRBJ2-3; D is undetermined. The CDR3 is made up of 14 amino acids. Trimming pared 5 bases from V and 2 bases from J, leaving 11 bases between. Written as DNA, the CDR3 is TGTGCCAGCAGTCCACGATTCTTCACAGATACGCAGTATTTT. This translates into CASSPRFFTDTQYF.

This chain uses TRBV10-3 with TRBJ1-6; D is possibly TRBD1 (6 bases). Germline loops: CDR1 ENHRY, CDR2 SYGVKD. V was trimmed by 6 bases and J by 8 bases, leaving 14 bases between them. The CDR3 consists of 14 residues. The CDR3 here is CAIRSGAGDSPLHF. The DNA of the CDR3 is TGTGCCATCAGGTCCGGGGCAGGGGATTCACCCCTCCACTTT.

The chain combines TRBV7-2 with TRBJ1-3; TRBD1 is a possible D gene (5 bases). The germline V gene encodes CDR1 SGHTA and CDR2 FQGNSA. This CDR3 spans 13 amino acids. V was cut by 3 bases and J by 9 bases, with 12 bases left in between. The CDR3: CASSFGTSGTIYF. The CDR3 DNA reads TGTGCCAGCAGCTTCGGGACCTCCGGCACCATATATTTT.

This clonotype was seen many times. The chain is built from TRBV20-1 and TRBJ1-2; 9 positions agree with TRBD1. Germline V lookup: CDR1 DFQATT, CDR2 SNEGSKA (reference sequence). CDR3 length equals 13 residues. The J segment lost 3 bases and the V segment lost 5 bases, leaving 4 bases of the junction unmatched. The CDR3 loop is CSAGDRADYGYTF. The CDR3 nucleotides are TGCAGTGCTGGGGACAGGGCGGACTATGGCTACACCTTC.

This clonotype was observed many times. The chain couples TRBV7-9 to TRBJ2-7, with 7 bases identical to TRBD1. The CDR3 totals 12 residues. Germline V CDR1 and CDR2: SEHNR, FQNEAQ (reference sequence). Unmatched junction bases numbered 1, after V lost 6 bases and J lost 2 bases. The CDR3 DNA sequence: TGTGCCAGCAGACAGGGGACCTACGAGCAGTACTTC. Protein: CASRQGTYEQYF.

The table lists this clonotype with many counts. The rearrangement links TRBV5-4 to TRBJ2-5; 7 bases match TRBD1. The CDR3 is 13 amino acids. Germline assignment: CDR1 SGHNT and CDR2 YYREEE (reference sequence). The V and J ends lost 8 bases and 1 base, in that order; junction bases with no gene match: 5. CDR3 loop: CASLDRAQETQYF. CDR3 sequence (DNA): TGTGCCAGTCTCGACAGGGCCCAAGAGACCCAGTACTTC.

At least ten counts were recorded for this clonotype. The rearrangement joins TRBV29-1 to TRBJ1-1; no clear D gene. Germline assignment: CDR1 SQVTM and CDR2 ANQGSEA. Trimming shortened V by 6 bases and J by 0 bases, and 11 bases separated the two germline ends. The CDR3 is 13 amino acids. The CDR3 region is CSVSEFLNTEAFF. DNA for the CDR3: TGCAGCGTGTCAGAATTCTTGAACACTGAAGCTTTCTTT.

This clonotype was observed many times. The chain joins TRBV2 to TRBJ1-5, with D uncertain. CDR3 length: 13 residues. V was pared by 1 base and J by 4 bases, with 5 bases between. The germline V gene has CDR1 SNHLY and CDR2 FYNNEI. The CDR3 loop is CASSEGANQPQHF. CDR3 nucleotides: TGTGCCAGCAGTGAAGGTGCGAATCAGCCCCAGCATTTT.